One sample yielded the 29 T cell receptor beta chains listed below, sequenced in a study of human thymus T cells. Repertoires were generated with immunoSEQ multiplex PCR, while TCRdb's copy carries only in-frame clones and drops some. This table holds 75,000 to 90,000 clones, around 96% found once. During corrective heart surgery, resections were taken, and the thymus tissue came from them. The sample taken for sequencing was thymus tissue. These receptors were collected from a boy under two years old with a congenital heart defect but otherwise immunologically healthy.

CDR3 loop: CASSPKVNPLGRPEAFF. The CDR3 nucleotides are TGTGCCAGCTCACCAAAAGTAAATCCTTTAGGCAGACCAGAAGCTTTCTTT. The rearrangement links TRBV18 to TRBJ1-1; D gene ambiguous. Germline CDR1 reads KGHSH; CDR2 reads LQKENI. V was clipped by 2 bases and J by 8 bases, with 24 bases between them. The CDR3 contains 17 residues.

The chain links TRBV6-1 to TRBJ1-2; TRBD1 is a possible D gene (6 bases). Looked up from germline, CDR1 is MNHNS and CDR2 is SASEGT. The CDR3 contains 14 residues. Trimming shortened V by 11 bases and J by 6 bases, and 22 bases separated the two germline ends. The CDR3 here is CAAAEAGALNGYTF. CDR3 bases: TGTGCCGCAGCGGAGGCAGGGGCACTGAATGGCTACACCTTC.

The chain links TRBV5-4 to TRBJ1-5; D remains ambiguous. CDR3 length equals 14 residues. V was cut by 1 base and J by 5 bases, with 10 bases left in between. Germline loops: CDR1 SGHNT, CDR2 YYREEE (reference sequence). The CDR3 here is CASSLWEEDQPQHF. The CDR3 nucleotides are TGTGCCAGCAGCTTGTGGGAGGAGGATCAGCCCCAGCATTTT.

The chain couples TRBV4-1 to TRBJ1-5; D gene unclear. The CDR3 runs to 14 residues. CDR1 and CDR2 (germline): MGHRA, YSYEKL. V gave up 3 bases and J gave up 12 bases, with 18 bases separating them. DNA for the CDR3: TGCGCCAGCAGCCATTCCCCCCACGTCAAGGTCCAGCATTTT. This translates into CASSHSPHVKVQHF.

The rearrangement uses TRBV27 and TRBJ2-1; a weak D match, TRBD2 (7 bases). The CDR3 has 21 amino acids. V was pared by 3 bases and J by 4 bases, with 31 bases between. Looked up from germline, CDR1 is MNHEY and CDR2 is SMNVEV (reference sequence). The CDR3: CASSFPISGESSGELYNEQFF. The CDR3 nucleotides are TGTGCCAGCAGTTTCCCCATCTCAGGGGAATCGAGCGGGGAATTGTACAATGAGCAGTTCTTC.

This sequence joins TRBV5-3 and TRBJ1-5; D is perhaps TRBD1 (6 bases). TRBV5-3 is assigned to the ORF class and has an uncertain function. V dropped 4 bases and J dropped 3 bases, with 20 bases sitting between them. CDR3 length equals 17 residues. In DNA, the CDR3 is TGTGCCAGAAGCCCCGGCCAGGGGCAATTTTCCAATCAGCCCCAGCATTTT. It is translated as CARSPGQGQFSNQPQHF.

This chain connects TRBV19 to TRBJ1-4; 9 nucleotides line up with TRBD1. There are 17 residues in the CDR3. Germline trimming cut 4 bases from V and 7 bases from J; bases unmatched to any gene: 13. The germline CDR1 and CDR2 sequences are LNHDA and SQIVND (reference sequence). CDR3 DNA sequence: TGTGCCAGTAGTACCCCGGGGACAGGGAGCAGTTTTGAAAAACTGTTTTTT. It encodes CASSTPGTGSSFEKLFF.

J is TRBJ2-5 and V is TRBV4-2, with D possibly being TRBD1 or TRBD2 (7 bases each). The CDR3 runs to 20 residues. The V end was cut by 2 bases, the J end by 5 bases, with 30 bases between. CDR1 is LGHNA and CDR2 is YNFKEQ in the germline V gene. Written as DNA, the CDR3 is TGTGCCAGCAGCCAATTAACCGAGGGGGCCCGGGGGGCCATTTGGGAGACCCAGTACTTC. Translation: CASSQLTEGARGAIWETQYF.

The J gene is TRBJ2-2, the V gene TRBV21-1. TRBV21-1 is a pseudogene segment. The CDR3 loop spans 17 amino acids. As DNA, the CDR3 is TGTGCCAGCAGCAAATCTCCCAGGGGGGGTCGCACCGGGGAGCTGTTTTTT. It encodes CASSKSPRGGRTGELFF.

V gene TRBV27 combines with J gene TRBJ2-5; 8 bases are shared with TRBD2. The V and J ends lost 5 bases and 6 bases, in that order; junction bases with no gene match: 11. CDR1 and CDR2 from the germline V gene are MNHEY and SMNVEV (reference sequence). This CDR3 spans 15 amino acids. CDR3 loop: CASSPSGGRPKTQYF. Written as DNA, the CDR3 is TGTGCCAGCAGTCCTTCGGGGGGGCGCCCAAAGACCCAGTACTTC.

The gene calls are TRBV9 and TRBJ1-2; D is undetermined. From germline, CDR1 is SGDLS and CDR2 YYNGEE. V was shortened by 3 bases and J by 2 bases, with 17 bases between the two germline ends. There are 16 residues in the CDR3. The CDR3 region is CASSAHPEGVNYGYTF. The CDR3 coding sequence is TGTGCCAGCAGCGCCCATCCAGAGGGAGTCAACTATGGCTACACCTTC.

J is TRBJ2-3 and V is TRBV13; D is ambiguous. This CDR3 comprises 12 residues. Germline V gene data show CDR1 as PRHDT and CDR2 as FYEKMQ (reference sequence). Trimming removed 5 bases from V and 2 bases from J, with 5 bases in between. This CDR3 is CASSPNTDTQYF. CDR3 nucleotide sequence: TGTGCCAGCAGCCCGAACACAGATACGCAGTATTTT.

The genes are TRBV27 and TRBJ1-6, with no clear D. The CDR3 has 14 amino acids. V was trimmed by 2 bases and J by 7 bases, leaving 9 bases between them. Looked up from germline, CDR1 is MNHEY and CDR2 is SMNVEV (reference sequence). CDR3 bases: TGTGCCAGCAGTTTAGGGGTCCCAAATTCACCCCTCCACTTT. It codes for CASSLGVPNSPLHF.

This chain uses TRBV20-1 with TRBJ2-1; D call uncertain. Looked up from germline, CDR1 is DFQATT and CDR2 is SNEGSKA (reference sequence). The CDR3 covers 9 residues. The CDR3 spells CSPPNEQFF. CDR3 nucleotides: TGCAGCCCACCCAATGAGCAGTTCTTC.

V gene TRBV9 combines with J gene TRBJ2-1, with a possible D match to TRBD2 (6 bases). Germline assignment: CDR1 SGDLS and CDR2 YYNGEE. This CDR3 contains 15 residues. Trimming stripped 0 bases from V and 6 bases from J, with 13 bases between. The CDR3 here is CASSVGGESSNEQFF. The CDR3 DNA is TGTGCCAGCAGCGTAGGGGGGGAGAGTAGCAATGAGCAGTTCTTC.

The chain joins TRBV7-9 to TRBJ1-1; D uncertain. The CDR3 consists of 14 residues. V was cut by 4 bases and J by 5 bases, with 14 bases left in between. The germline V gene has CDR1 SEHNR and CDR2 FQNEAQ (reference sequence). CDR3 region: CASSSKGPRTEAFF. In DNA, the CDR3 is TGTGCCAGCAGCTCCAAGGGTCCCAGGACTGAAGCTTTCTTT.

The J gene is TRBJ2-4, the V gene TRBV7-9; D is unclear. Trimming left V 5 bases short and J 1 base short, with 24 bases between. CDR1 and CDR2 (germline): SEHNR, FQNEAQ (reference sequence). This CDR3 contains 19 residues. The CDR3, as DNA: TGTGCCAGCAGCCCACACGGTCGACAAGGTTCCCGCGCCAAAAACATTCAGTACTTC. This sequence encodes CASSPHGRQGSRAKNIQYF. Full variable domain (missing parts from reference TRBV7-9 and TRBJ2-4): DTGVSQNPRHKITKRGQNVTFRCDPISEHNRLYWYRQTLGQGPEFLTYFQNEAQLEKSRLLSDRFSAERPKGSFSTLEIQRTEQGDSAMYLCASSPHGRQGSRAKNIQYFGAGTRLSVL.

V and J are TRBV7-9 and TRBJ2-5, with D uncertain. The V gene lost 0 bases and the J gene lost 5 bases, with 10 bases spanning the gap. This CDR3 comprises 14 residues. CDR1 is SEHNR, CDR2 FQNEAQ, per germline (reference sequence). This CDR3 is CASSLAIRMETQYF. CDR3 nucleotide sequence: TGTGCCAGCAGCTTAGCGATCCGAATGGAGACCCAGTACTTC. Full variable domain (rest looked up from reference TRBV7-9 and TRBJ2-5): DTGVSQNPRHKITKRGQNVTFRCDPISEHNRLYWYRQTLGQGPEFLTYFQNEAQLEKSRLLSDRFSAERPKGSFSTLEIQRTEQGDSAMYLCASSLAIRMETQYFGPGTRLLVL.

The chain employs TRBV5-1 and TRBJ2-7, with D possibly matching TRBD1 (5 bases). Germline CDR1 SGHRS, CDR2 YFSETQ. V was clipped by 0 bases and J by 3 bases, with 16 bases between them. The CDR3 totals 16 residues. The CDR3 loop reads CASSLGWGASRYEQYF. The CDR3 nucleotides read TGCGCCAGCAGCTTGGGATGGGGCGCCTCCCGCTACGAGCAGTACTTC.

J is TRBJ1-5 and V is TRBV9, with 9 bases matching TRBD1. Germline assignment: CDR1 SGDLS and CDR2 YYNGEE. The CDR3 length is 14 residues. J lost 5 bases, V lost 0 bases, and 0 bases had no gene match. The CDR3 here is CASSVGQGDQPQHF. The CDR3 nucleotides are TGTGCCAGCAGCGTAGGACAGGGGGATCAGCCCCAGCATTTT.

This chain connects TRBV13 to TRBJ2-1; 8 nucleotides agree with TRBD1. The junction had 6 bases not matched to a gene; V was cut back by 1 base and J by 7 bases. Germline CDR1 is PRHDT and CDR2 is FYEKMQ (reference sequence). The CDR3 runs to 15 residues. The CDR3 region is CASSLAQGGRNEQFF. Here the CDR3 DNA reads TGTGCCAGCAGCTTAGCACAGGGGGGCAGGAATGAGCAGTTCTTC. The full variable domain, with the rest looked up from reference TRBV13 and TRBJ2-1, is AAGVIQSPRHLIKEKRETATLKCYPIPRHDTVYWYQQGPGQDPQFLISFYEKMQSDKGSIPDRFSAQQFSDYHSELNMSSLELGDSALYFCASSLAQGGRNEQFFGPGTRLTVL.

This chain joins TRBV11-3 and TRBJ2-7; D unclear. CDR1 and CDR2 (germline): SGHNT, YENEEA. CDR3 length: 15 residues. The V gene lost 2 bases and the J gene lost 0 bases, with 11 bases spanning the gap. The CDR3 loop reads CASSLHLSGSYEQYF. DNA for the CDR3: TGTGCCAGCAGCTTACACCTCTCCGGCTCCTACGAGCAGTACTTC.

The chain links TRBV20-1 to TRBJ2-7, with D unresolved. V was cut by 5 bases and J by 6 bases, with 11 bases left in between. Germline loops: CDR1 DFQATT, CDR2 SNEGSKA (reference sequence). The CDR3 has 11 residues. The CDR3: CSASLWGEQYF. The CDR3 region has the DNA TGCAGTGCTTCTTTATGGGGCGAGCAGTACTTC.

The chain uses TRBV27 and TRBJ1-1; 7 bases are shared with TRBD1. This CDR3 is 18 amino acids long. In germline, CDR1 is MNHEY, CDR2 SMNVEV (reference sequence). V lost 0 bases, J lost 2 bases, and 12 bases stayed unmatched. CDR3 bases: TGTGCCAGCAGTTTATCGAATCCCCTCGGGACAGCCAACACTGAAGCTTTCTTT. Translation: CASSLSNPLGTANTEAFF.

This rearrangement joins TRBV9 to TRBJ2-2; D not resolved. The CDR3 is 13 amino acids. The V gene lost 4 bases and the J gene lost 6 bases, with 10 bases spanning the gap. CDR1 and CDR2 (germline): SGDLS, YYNGEE. The DNA of the CDR3 is TGTGCCAGCAGCCCCATTCGAGCCGGGGAGCTGTTTTTT. Residues: CASSPIRAGELFF.

For the CDR3, the DNA is TGTGCCAGCAGCTTAGTGGGGGGATTCTATGGCTACACCTTC. This codes for CASSLVGGFYGYTF. The chain recombines TRBV7-9 with TRBJ1-2, with a tentative D call TRBD1 (5 bases). CDR3 length: 14 residues. The germline gives CDR1 SEHNR, CDR2 FQNEAQ (reference sequence). The ends were cut back, 1 base at V and 4 bases at J, with 10 bases in the middle.

J is TRBJ2-1 and V is TRBV7-2; D ambiguous. CDR3 size: 15 residues. The germline V and J ends were trimmed by 2 bases and 0 bases, with 8 bases remaining between them. The germline V gene has CDR1 SGHTA and CDR2 FQGNSA. The CDR3 coding sequence is TGTGCCAGCAGCTTACCTTCCCCCTCCTACAATGAGCAGTTCTTC. It translates to CASSLPSPSYNEQFF.

This sequence joins TRBV28 and TRBJ2-1; tentatively, D is TRBD2 (6 bases). Per germline, CDR1 MDHEN and CDR2 SYDVKM. V was pared by 6 bases and J by 7 bases, with 10 bases between. This CDR3 region has 12 residues. CDR3 DNA sequence: TGTGCCAGCAGCCCGGGACTTAATGAGCAGTTCTTC. Amino acid sequence: CASSPGLNEQFF.

The CDR3 is CASSLFKREGHGRSYEQYF. CDR3 in DNA: TGTGCCAGCAGTTTATTTAAGAGGGAGGGCCACGGTCGGTCTTACGAGCAGTACTTC. The rearrangement uses TRBV28 and TRBJ2-7, with 7 nucleotides matching TRBD2. Germline assignment: CDR1 MDHEN and CDR2 SYDVKM. V lost 1 base, J lost 4 bases, and 19 bases stayed unmatched. There are 19 residues in the CDR3.